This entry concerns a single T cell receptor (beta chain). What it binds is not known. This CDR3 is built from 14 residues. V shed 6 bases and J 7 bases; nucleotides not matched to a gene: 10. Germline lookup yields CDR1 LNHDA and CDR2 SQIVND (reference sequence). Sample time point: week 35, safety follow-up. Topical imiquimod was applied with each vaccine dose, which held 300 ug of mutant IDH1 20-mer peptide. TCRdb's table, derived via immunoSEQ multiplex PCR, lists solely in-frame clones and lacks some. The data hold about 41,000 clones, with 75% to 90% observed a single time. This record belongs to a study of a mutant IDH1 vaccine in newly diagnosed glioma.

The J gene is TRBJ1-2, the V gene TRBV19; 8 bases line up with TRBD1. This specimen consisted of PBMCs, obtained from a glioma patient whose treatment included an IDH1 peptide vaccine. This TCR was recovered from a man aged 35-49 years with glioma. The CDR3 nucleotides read TGTGCCAGTAGCCTTCAGACAGGGGTCGCTGGCTACACCTTC. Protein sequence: CASSLQTGVAGYTF.